This TCR beta chain originates from a study of blood T cell repertoires in COVID-19. At the level of the study: COVID-19 samples, acute and convalescent, were from the United States, Italy and Spain. PBMCs, B-cell-depleted T cells, or T cells were the source of the cDNA or gDNA that made up the material.

CDR1 is SNHLY and CDR2 is FYNNEI in the germline V gene. Losses at the gene ends were 5 bases for V and 4 bases for J; bases not matched to a gene: 4. CDR3 length: 15 amino acids. Original handling: Reference gene primer amplification yielded estimated nucleated cell counts. Clones were read by immunoSEQ multiplex PCR, and TCRdb kept only the in-frame ones, dropping some. D and trimming come from the DNA, and the V and J calls and clone size come from that table. Of 120,000 or so clones in the sample, less than 85% are singletons; the top ten hold around 4%. Sequenced input: peripheral blood. This receptor was taken from a woman of 80 years or more with acute or convalescent COVID-19. The chain uses TRBV2 and TRBJ2-3; 12 nucleotides line up with TRBD2. CDR3 sequence reads: CASSPTSGSADTQYF. CDR3 sequence (DNA): TGTGCCAGCAGTCCGACTAGCGGGAGTGCAGATACGCAGTATTTT.